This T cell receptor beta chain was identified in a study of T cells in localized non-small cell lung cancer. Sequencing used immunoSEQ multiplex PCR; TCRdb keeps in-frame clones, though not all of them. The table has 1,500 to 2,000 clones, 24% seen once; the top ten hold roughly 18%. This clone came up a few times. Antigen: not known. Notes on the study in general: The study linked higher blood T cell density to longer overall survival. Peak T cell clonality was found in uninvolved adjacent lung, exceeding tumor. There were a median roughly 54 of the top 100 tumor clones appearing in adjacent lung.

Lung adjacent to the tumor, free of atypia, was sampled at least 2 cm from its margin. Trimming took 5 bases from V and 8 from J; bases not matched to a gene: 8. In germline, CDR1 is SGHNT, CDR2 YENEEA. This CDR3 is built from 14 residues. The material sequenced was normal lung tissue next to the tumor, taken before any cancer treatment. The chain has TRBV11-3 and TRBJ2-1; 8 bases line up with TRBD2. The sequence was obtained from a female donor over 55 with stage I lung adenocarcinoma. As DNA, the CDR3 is TGTGCCAGCAGCCCCACGGGGGGGAGAGATGAGCAGTTCTTC. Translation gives CASSPTGGRDEQFF.